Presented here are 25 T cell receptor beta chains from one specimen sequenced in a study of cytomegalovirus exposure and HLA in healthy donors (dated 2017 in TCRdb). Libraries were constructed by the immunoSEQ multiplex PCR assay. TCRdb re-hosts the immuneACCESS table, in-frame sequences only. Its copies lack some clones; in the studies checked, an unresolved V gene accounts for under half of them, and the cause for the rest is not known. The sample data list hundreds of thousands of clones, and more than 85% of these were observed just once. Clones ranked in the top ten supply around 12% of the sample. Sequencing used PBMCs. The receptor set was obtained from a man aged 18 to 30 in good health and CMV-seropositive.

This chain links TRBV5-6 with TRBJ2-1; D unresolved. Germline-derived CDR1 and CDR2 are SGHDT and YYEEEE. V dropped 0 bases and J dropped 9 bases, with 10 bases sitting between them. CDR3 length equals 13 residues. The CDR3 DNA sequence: TGTGCCAGCAGCTTGGGATTAGGTAGTGAGCAGTTCTTC. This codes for CASSLGLGSEQFF.

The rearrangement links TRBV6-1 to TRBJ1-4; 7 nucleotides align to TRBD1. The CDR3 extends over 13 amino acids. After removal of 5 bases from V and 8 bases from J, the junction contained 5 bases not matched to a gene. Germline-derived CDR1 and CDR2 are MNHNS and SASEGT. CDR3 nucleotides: TGTGCCAGCAGTACAGGGGCCGTCGAAAAACTGTTTTTT. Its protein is CASSTGAVEKLFF.

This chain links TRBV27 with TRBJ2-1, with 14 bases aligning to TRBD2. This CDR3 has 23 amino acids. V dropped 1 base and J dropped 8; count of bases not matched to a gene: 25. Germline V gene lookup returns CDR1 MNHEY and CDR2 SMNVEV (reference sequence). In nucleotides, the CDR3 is TGTGCCAGCAGTTTATTTAGGACAGATGGATACTACTCCGGGACTAGCGGGAGAGATGAGCAGTTCTTC. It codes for CASSLFRTDGYYSGTSGRDEQFF.

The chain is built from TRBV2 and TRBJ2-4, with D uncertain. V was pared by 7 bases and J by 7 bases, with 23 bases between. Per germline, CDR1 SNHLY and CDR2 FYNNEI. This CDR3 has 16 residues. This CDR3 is CASKDGSGRMANIQYF. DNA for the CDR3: TGTGCCAGCAAGGATGGTTCAGGTCGAATGGCCAACATTCAGTACTTC.

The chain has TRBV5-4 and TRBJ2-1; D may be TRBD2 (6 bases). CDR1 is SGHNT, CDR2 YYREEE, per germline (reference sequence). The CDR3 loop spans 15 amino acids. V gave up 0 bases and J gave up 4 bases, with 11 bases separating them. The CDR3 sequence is CASSLAVAGYNEQFF. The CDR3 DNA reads TGTGCCAGCAGCTTGGCTGTCGCGGGATACAATGAGCAGTTCTTC.

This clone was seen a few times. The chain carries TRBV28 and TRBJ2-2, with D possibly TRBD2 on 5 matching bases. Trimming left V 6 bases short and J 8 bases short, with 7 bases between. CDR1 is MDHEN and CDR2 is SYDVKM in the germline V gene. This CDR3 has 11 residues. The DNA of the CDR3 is TGTGCCAGCAGCATAGCGGGGGAGCTGTTTTTT. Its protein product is CASSIAGELFF.

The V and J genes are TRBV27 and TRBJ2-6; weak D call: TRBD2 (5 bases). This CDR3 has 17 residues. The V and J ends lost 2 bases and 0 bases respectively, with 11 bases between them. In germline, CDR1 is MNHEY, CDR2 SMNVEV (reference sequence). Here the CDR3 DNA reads TGTGCCAGCAGTTTAATGGGTGGGAGCTCTGGGGCCAACGTCCTGACTTTC. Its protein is CASSLMGGSSGANVLTF.

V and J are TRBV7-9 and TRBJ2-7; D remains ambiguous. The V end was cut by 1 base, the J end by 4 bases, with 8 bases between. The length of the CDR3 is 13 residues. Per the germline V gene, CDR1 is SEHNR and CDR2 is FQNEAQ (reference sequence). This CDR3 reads CASSLGSIYEQYF. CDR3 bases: TGTGCCAGCAGCTTAGGGAGTATTTACGAGCAGTACTTC.

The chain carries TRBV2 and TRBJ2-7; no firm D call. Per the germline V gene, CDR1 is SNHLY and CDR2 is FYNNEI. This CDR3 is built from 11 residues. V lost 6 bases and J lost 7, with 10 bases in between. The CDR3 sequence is CASSPMLEQYF. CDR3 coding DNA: TGTGCCAGCAGCCCGATGTTGGAGCAGTACTTC.

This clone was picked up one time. The CDR3 nucleotides are TGCAGCGTTGAAAACCCAGACAGGGTATTCTCTGAAGCTTTCTTT. This codes for CSVENPDRVFSEAFF. The chain couples TRBV29-1 to TRBJ1-1; 7 positions match TRBD1. This CDR3 comprises 15 residues. Germline values: CDR1 SQVTM, CDR2 ANQGSEA. V was clipped by 2 bases and J by 6 bases; unmatched bases: 12.

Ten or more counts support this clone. The CDR3 DNA sequence: TGTGCCAGCAGCCCAGGACAGGGGAACACTGAAGCTTTCTTT. Residues: CASSPGQGNTEAFF. V and J are TRBV9 and TRBJ1-1, with TRBD1 identical over 8 bases. This CDR3 spans 14 amino acids. Unmatched junction bases numbered 3, after V lost 4 bases and J lost 1 base. Per germline, CDR1 SGDLS and CDR2 YYNGEE. The whole variable domain, filled in from reference TRBV9 and TRBJ1-1, reads DSGVTQTPKHLITATGQRVTLRCSPRSGDLSVYWYQQSLDQGLQFLIQYYNGEERAKGNILERFSAQQFPDLHSELNLSSLELGDSALYFCASSPGQGNTEAFFGQGTRLTVV.

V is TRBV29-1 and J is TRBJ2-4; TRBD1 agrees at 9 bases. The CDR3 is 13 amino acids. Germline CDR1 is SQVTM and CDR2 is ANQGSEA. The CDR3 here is CSNRGPAKNIQYF. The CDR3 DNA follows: TGCAGTAACAGGGGGCCGGCCAAAAACATTCAGTACTTC.

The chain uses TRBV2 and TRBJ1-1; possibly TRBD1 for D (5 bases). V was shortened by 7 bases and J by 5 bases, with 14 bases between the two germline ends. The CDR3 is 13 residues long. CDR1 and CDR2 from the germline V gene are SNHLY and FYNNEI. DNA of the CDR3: TGTGCCAGCATAGGCAGGGCAGGGACTGAAGCTTTCTTT. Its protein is CASIGRAGTEAFF.

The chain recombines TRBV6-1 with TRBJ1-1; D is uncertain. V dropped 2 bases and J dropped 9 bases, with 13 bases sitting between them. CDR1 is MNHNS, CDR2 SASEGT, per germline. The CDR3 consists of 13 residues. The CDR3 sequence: CASSETGIRKAFF. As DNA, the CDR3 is TGTGCCAGCAGTGAAACGGGGATTCGGAAAGCTTTCTTT.

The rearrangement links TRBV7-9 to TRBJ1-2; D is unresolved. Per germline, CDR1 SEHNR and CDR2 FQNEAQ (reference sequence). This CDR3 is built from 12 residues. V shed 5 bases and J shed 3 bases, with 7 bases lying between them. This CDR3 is CASSQEYYGYTF. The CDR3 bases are TGTGCCAGCAGCCAGGAATACTATGGCTACACCTTC.

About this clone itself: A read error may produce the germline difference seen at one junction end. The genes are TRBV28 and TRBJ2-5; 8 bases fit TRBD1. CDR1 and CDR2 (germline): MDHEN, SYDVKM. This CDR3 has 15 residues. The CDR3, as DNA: TGTGCCAGCAGTTCACCGACAGGGGCCCAAGGGACCCAGTACTTC. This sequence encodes CASSSPTGAQGTQYF.

This CDR3 is CASALDRAYEQYF. CDR3 nucleotides: TGTGCCAGCGCCCTGGACAGGGCCTACGAGCAGTACTTC. V is TRBV5-6 and J is TRBJ2-7; 8 bases match TRBD1. This CDR3 region has 13 residues. Germline V lookup: CDR1 SGHDT, CDR2 YYEEEE. V was pared by 7 bases and J by 2 bases, with 5 bases of the junction left unmatched.

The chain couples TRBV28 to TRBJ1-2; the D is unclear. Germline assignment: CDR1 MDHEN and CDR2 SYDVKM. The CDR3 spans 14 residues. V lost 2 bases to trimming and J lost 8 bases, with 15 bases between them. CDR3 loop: CASSLRGGRGGYTF. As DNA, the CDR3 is TGTGCCAGCAGTTTACGCGGCGGACGAGGGGGCTACACCTTC.

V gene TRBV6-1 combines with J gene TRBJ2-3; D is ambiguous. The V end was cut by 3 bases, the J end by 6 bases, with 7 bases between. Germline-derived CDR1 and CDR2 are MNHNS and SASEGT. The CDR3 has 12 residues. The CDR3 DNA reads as TGTGCCAGCAGTGATGGAAGGGATACGCAGTATTTT. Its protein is CASSDGRDTQYF.

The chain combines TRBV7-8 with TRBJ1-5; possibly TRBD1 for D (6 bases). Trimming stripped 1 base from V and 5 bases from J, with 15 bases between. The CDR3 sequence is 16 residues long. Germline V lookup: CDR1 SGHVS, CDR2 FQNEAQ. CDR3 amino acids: CASSLVAGAFYQPQHF. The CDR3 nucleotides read TGTGCCAGCAGCTTAGTAGCAGGGGCCTTTTATCAGCCCCAGCATTTT.

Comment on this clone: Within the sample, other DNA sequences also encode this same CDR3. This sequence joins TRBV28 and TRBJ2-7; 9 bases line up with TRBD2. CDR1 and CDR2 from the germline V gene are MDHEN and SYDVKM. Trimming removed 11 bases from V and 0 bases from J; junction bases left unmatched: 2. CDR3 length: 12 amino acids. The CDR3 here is CAAGGSSYEQYF. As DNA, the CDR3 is TGTGCCGCGGGGGGGAGCTCCTACGAGCAGTACTTC.

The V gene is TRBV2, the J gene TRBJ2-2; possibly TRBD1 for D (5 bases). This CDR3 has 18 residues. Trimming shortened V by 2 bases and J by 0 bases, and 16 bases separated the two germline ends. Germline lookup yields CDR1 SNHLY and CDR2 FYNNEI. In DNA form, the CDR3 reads TGTGCCAGCAGTGAATTCGGGCAGGGCCGGTCGAACACCGGGGAGCTGTTTTTT. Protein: CASSEFGQGRSNTGELFF.

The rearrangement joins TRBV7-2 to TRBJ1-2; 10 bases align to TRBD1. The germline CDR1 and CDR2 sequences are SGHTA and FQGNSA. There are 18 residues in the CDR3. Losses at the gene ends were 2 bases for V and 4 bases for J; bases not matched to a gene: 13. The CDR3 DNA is TGTGCCAGCAGCTTAAGCTATCGGACAGGGGGAACGGGCTATGGCTACACCTTC. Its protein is CASSLSYRTGGTGYGYTF.

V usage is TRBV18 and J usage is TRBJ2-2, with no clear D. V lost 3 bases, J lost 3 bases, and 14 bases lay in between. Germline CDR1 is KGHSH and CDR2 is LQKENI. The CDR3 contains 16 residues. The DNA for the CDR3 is TGTGCCAGCTCACCTATTGATTTTCGGTACACCGGGGAGCTGTTTTTT. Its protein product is CASSPIDFRYTGELFF. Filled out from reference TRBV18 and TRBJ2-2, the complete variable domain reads NAGVMQNPRHLVRRRGQEARLRCSPMKGHSHVYWYRQLPEEGLKFMVYLQKENIIDESGMPKERFSAEFPKEGPSILRIQQVVRGDSAAYFCASSPIDFRYTGELFFGEGSRLTVL.

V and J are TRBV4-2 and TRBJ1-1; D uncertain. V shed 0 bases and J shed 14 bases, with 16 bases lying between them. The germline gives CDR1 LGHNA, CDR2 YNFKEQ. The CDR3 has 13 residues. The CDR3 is CASSQEKWRSTFF. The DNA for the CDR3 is TGTGCCAGCAGCCAAGAAAAGTGGCGGTCGACATTCTTT.